The 9 T cell receptor beta chains listed next were all sequenced from one sample in a study of T cell responses to AZD1222 COVID-19 vaccine. Measured with immunoSEQ multiplex PCR; TCRdb has only the in-frame clones, and not every one. Of 85,000 to 90,000 clones listed, over 85% are singletons. Sequencing was performed on peripheral blood, taken 28 days after the second AZD1222 dose. These receptors originate from an adult who received the AZD1222 COVID-19 vaccine.

The V gene is TRBV7-2, the J gene TRBJ2-7; 11 bases agree with TRBD2. The ends lost 6 bases at V and 3 bases at J; junction bases unmatched: 10. Germline CDR1 reads SGHTA; CDR2 reads FQGNSA. The CDR3 loop spans 16 amino acids. CDR3 nucleotide sequence: TGTGCCAGCAGACCCTCGGGACTAGCGGCCCGCTACGAGCAGTACTTC. Protein product: CASRPSGLAARYEQYF.

V gene TRBV6-5 combines with J gene TRBJ1-6, with D perhaps matching TRBD1 (6 bases). Trimming pared 6 bases from V and 6 bases from J, leaving 15 bases between. CDR1 and CDR2 (germline): MNHEY, SVGAGI. This CDR3 spans 15 amino acids. The CDR3 nucleotides are TGTGCCAGCAGCTATCAGGACAGCTTTAATTCACCCCTCCACTTT. Its translation: CASSYQDSFNSPLHF.

This chain connects TRBV6-5 to TRBJ2-7, with D tentatively TRBD1 or TRBD2 (6 bases each). The V end lost 9 bases, the J end lost 4 bases, and 22 bases lay between the germline ends. From germline, CDR1 is MNHEY and CDR2 SVGAGI. This CDR3 comprises 15 residues. CDR3 in amino acids: CASLDIRGPNYEQYF. CDR3 nucleotide sequence: TGTGCCAGTCTAGACATTCGGGGGCCAAATTACGAGCAGTACTTC.

The rearrangement joins TRBV9 to TRBJ2-3; no clear D. The CDR3 is made up of 14 amino acids. Germline V lookup: CDR1 SGDLS, CDR2 YYNGEE. V was trimmed by 4 bases and J by 4 bases, leaving 13 bases between them. This CDR3 reads CASSPPDLADTQYF. CDR3 DNA: TGTGCCAGCAGCCCCCCCGACTTAGCAGATACGCAGTATTTT.

This clone was found once. The chain couples TRBV5-1 to TRBJ2-1; a possible D gene is TRBD2 (7 bases). V dropped 5 bases and J dropped 0 bases, with 15 bases sitting between them. Germline values: CDR1 SGHRS, CDR2 YFSETQ. The CDR3 is 16 amino acids. CDR3 coding DNA: TGCGCCAGCAGTTACGGGGGGCCTACCTCCTACAATGAGCAGTTCTTC. Its translation is CASSYGGPTSYNEQFF.

This rearrangement joins TRBV7-2 to TRBJ2-5, with 11 bases that match TRBD2. Germline V CDR1 and CDR2: SGHTA, FQGNSA. J gave up 5 bases and V 9 bases, and 8 bases lay outside the gene matches. The CDR3 length is 14 residues. DNA for the CDR3: TGTGCCAGTAGCGGGGGGGCCTTGGTGGAGACCCAGTACTTC. It specifies CASSGGALVETQYF. Together with reference TRBV7-2 and TRBJ2-5, the CDR3 gives the full variable domain: GAGVSQSPSNKVTEKGKDVELRCDPISGHTALYWYRQSLGQGLEFLIYFQGNSAPDKSGLPSDRFSAERTGGSVSTLTIQRTQQEDSAVYLCASSGGALVETQYFGPGTRLLVL.

This clone was counted between two and nine times. The genes are TRBV6-5 and TRBJ2-1, with TRBD2 matching over 7 bases. The CDR3 loop spans 15 amino acids. Germline V gene data show CDR1 as MNHEY and CDR2 as SVGAGI. J lost 8 bases, V lost 5 bases, and 12 bases had no gene match. The DNA of the CDR3 is TGTGCCAGCAGTCCACTCGGCGGGGGTGAGGATGAGCAGTTCTTC. Its protein product is CASSPLGGGEDEQFF.

The genes are TRBV7-3 and TRBJ2-7; 15 bases line up with TRBD2. This CDR3 comprises 15 residues. Germline V gene lookup returns CDR1 SGHTA and CDR2 FQGTGA. Germline trimming cut 6 bases from V and 6 bases from J; bases unmatched to any gene: 6. CDR3 DNA: TGTGCCAGCAGGCGGACTAGCGGGGGGGCTGCCGAGCAGTACTTC. Protein product: CASRRTSGGAAEQYF. Supplemented by reference TRBV7-3 and TRBJ2-7, the full variable domain reads GAGVSQTPSNKVTEKGKYVELRCDPISGHTALYWYRQSLGQGPEFLIYFQGTGAADDSGLPNDRFFAVRPEGSVSTLKIQRTERGDSAVYLCASRRTSGGAAEQYFGPGTRLTVT.

The chain combines TRBV5-5 with TRBJ2-7, with D uncertain. CDR3 length equals 14 residues. CDR1 is SGHKS, CDR2 YYEKEE, per germline (reference sequence). V dropped 3 bases and J dropped 4 bases, with 14 bases sitting between them. DNA of the CDR3: TGTGCCAGCAGCTGGGCGGCAGGTACTTACGAGCAGTACTTC. It translates to CASSWAAGTYEQYF.